These 29 T cell receptor beta chains share one sample of origin, sequenced in a study of blood T cell repertoires in COVID-19. Clones were read by immunoSEQ multiplex PCR, and TCRdb kept only the in-frame ones, dropping some. The sample contains 350,000 to 500,000 clones, around nine tenths of which appear only once. Sequenced: PBMCs or T cells enriched from blood (not recorded which). Receptor source: a woman between 18 and 29 years old who had been exposed to COVID-19.

This clone was seen once. The chain carries TRBV5-1 and TRBJ2-5; D unresolved. V lost 5 bases, J lost 2 bases, and 4 bases lay in between. Per germline, CDR1 SGHRS and CDR2 YFSETQ. The CDR3 has 11 residues. CDR3 sequence (DNA): TGCGCCAGCAGACTACAAGAGACCCAGTACTTC. Amino acid sequence: CASRLQETQYF.

The chain recombines TRBV6-1 with TRBJ2-5, with D possibly being TRBD1 (5 bases). CDR1 and CDR2 (germline): MNHNS, SASEGT. Trimming removed 2 bases from V and 3 bases from J, with 16 bases in between. The CDR3 covers 16 residues. The CDR3 sequence: CASSEWRQQGEETQYF. In DNA, the CDR3 is TGTGCCAGCAGTGAATGGCGACAGCAAGGAGAAGAGACCCAGTACTTC.

The chain combines TRBV11-3 with TRBJ1-1, with 9 bases matching TRBD1. Germline CDR1 and CDR2: SGHNT and YENEEA. The CDR3 has 15 residues. The V and J ends lost 5 bases and 3 bases, in that order; junction bases with no gene match: 7. The CDR3 DNA follows: TGTGCCAGCAGCCCGGGACAGGGTGGGGACACTGAAGCTTTCTTT. Translation: CASSPGQGGDTEAFF.

This chain connects TRBV28 to TRBJ2-2; D call uncertain. Germline loops: CDR1 MDHEN, CDR2 SYDVKM. Trimming took off 7 bases at V and 7 bases at J, with 19 bases between the two ends. This CDR3 region has 15 residues. CDR3 DNA sequence: TGTGCCAGCAATGCACTCGCTAGGAGTAGCGGGGAGCTGTTTTTT. Translating it yields CASNALARSSGELFF.

A single count supports this clone. The chain couples TRBV11-2 to TRBJ2-1; 8 bases align to TRBD2. CDR1 is SGHAT, CDR2 FQNNGV, per germline. V lost 5 bases, J lost 15 bases, and 6 bases stayed unmatched. This CDR3 spans 11 amino acids. The CDR3 sequence: CASSPGTRRFF. The CDR3, as DNA: TGTGCCAGCAGCCCCGGGACTAGAAGGTTCTTC.

The chain joins TRBV7-9 to TRBJ1-6; D is ambiguous. Per the germline V gene, CDR1 is SEHNR and CDR2 is FQNEAQ (reference sequence). The germline V and J ends were trimmed by 0 bases and 5 bases, with 8 bases remaining between them. The CDR3 contains 15 residues. The CDR3 DNA reads TGTGCCAGCAGCTTAGCACCCGGGGATAATTCACCCCTCCACTTT. Its protein is CASSLAPGDNSPLHF.

The chain recombines TRBV4-1 with TRBJ2-2; D is ambiguous. Trimming took off 6 bases at V and 2 bases at J, with 10 bases between the two ends. CDR1 is MGHRA and CDR2 is YSYEKL in the germline V gene. The CDR3 totals 14 residues. CDR3 sequence reads: CASRTTRNTGELFF. The CDR3 nucleotides are TGCGCCAGCAGAACAACCCGTAACACCGGGGAGCTGTTTTTT.

This chain joins TRBV11-1 and TRBJ2-6; D unclear. The CDR3 is 15 amino acids. V gave up 2 bases and J gave up 0 bases, with 5 bases separating them. Germline V gene lookup returns CDR1 SGHAT and CDR2 FQDESV (reference sequence). The CDR3 nucleotides are TGTGCCAGCAGCTTAACCGGCTCTGGGGCCAACGTCCTGACTTTC. It translates to CASSLTGSGANVLTF.

The chain combines TRBV28 with TRBJ2-1; TRBD2 is a possible D gene (6 bases). The CDR3 extends over 13 amino acids. The germline gives CDR1 MDHEN, CDR2 SYDVKM. V dropped 5 bases and J dropped 10 bases, with 15 bases sitting between them. For the CDR3, the DNA is TGTGCCAGCAGTCTCGGGACTGGGCGAGAGCAGTTCTTC. Translating it yields CASSLGTGREQFF.

The gene calls are TRBV29-1 and TRBJ2-6; D is possibly TRBD1 (5 bases). Trimming took off 5 bases at V and 0 bases at J, with 8 bases between the two ends. This CDR3 comprises 14 residues. CDR1 is SQVTM, CDR2 ANQGSEA, per germline. CDR3 amino acids: CSVTQGSGANVLTF. The CDR3 DNA follows: TGCAGCGTTACCCAGGGCTCTGGGGCCAACGTCCTGACTTTC.

V gene TRBV20-1 combines with J gene TRBJ1-5; 9 bases align to TRBD1. Per germline, CDR1 DFQATT and CDR2 SNEGSKA (reference sequence). V was pared by 3 bases and J by 4 bases, with 4 bases of the junction left unmatched. CDR3 length: 14 amino acids. The CDR3 spells CSASRDRENQPQHF. CDR3 nucleotides: TGCAGTGCTAGTCGGGACAGGGAGAATCAGCCCCAGCATTTT.

The rearrangement uses TRBV7-2 and TRBJ1-1; a possible D gene is TRBD1 (6 bases). The CDR3 length is 14 residues. Germline CDR1 SGHTA, CDR2 FQGNSA. V lost 1 base, J lost 4 bases, and 10 bases lay in between. The CDR3 nucleotides are TGTGCCAGCAGCTTAGGGGTAGGGGGCACTGAAGCTTTCTTT. Translating gives CASSLGVGGTEAFF.

V usage is TRBV28 and J usage is TRBJ1-1, with D possibly matching TRBD1 (5 bases). The CDR3 spans 14 residues. Germline CDR1 reads MDHEN; CDR2 reads SYDVKM. With 5 bases removed from V and 1 base from J, the gap between germline ends came to 11 bases. The CDR3 nucleotides are TGTGCCAGCAGTCCGGGACTGCCGAACACTGAAGCTTTCTTT. Amino acids: CASSPGLPNTEAFF.

About this clone: The junction shows a germline mismatch at one end, possibly a read error. This chain links TRBV7-7 with TRBJ2-5; D may be TRBD1 (6 bases). There are 16 residues in the CDR3. Germline V lookup: CDR1 SSHAT, CDR2 FNYEAQ (reference sequence). CDR3 region: CASSLRGQGQKETQYF. The CDR3 DNA is TGTGCTAGCAGCCTAAGAGGGCAGGGGCAGAAAGAGACCCAGTACTTC.

CDR3 nucleotide sequence: TGTGCCATCAGTACCGGGACAGGGTTTTACGAGCAGTACTTC. This gives the protein CAISTGTGFYEQYF. V gene TRBV10-3 combines with J gene TRBJ2-7, with TRBD1 matching 9 bases. Germline CDR1 reads ENHRY; CDR2 reads SYGVKD. CDR3 length equals 14 residues. Trimming removed 5 bases from V and 4 bases from J; junction bases left unmatched: 6.

J is TRBJ2-1 and V is TRBV12-5; the D gene is possibly TRBD2 (6 bases). This CDR3 region has 13 residues. V lost 7 bases and J 1 base, leaving 8 bases between the germline ends. Germline CDR1 and CDR2: LGHNT and FRNRAP. The CDR3: CASAGGSYNEQFF. The CDR3, as DNA: TGTGCTAGTGCCGGGGGTTCCTACAATGAGCAGTTCTTC.

The chain combines TRBV28 with TRBJ2-7; D is unresolved. In germline, CDR1 is MDHEN, CDR2 SYDVKM. The V end lost 6 bases, the J end lost 3 bases, and 9 bases lay between the germline ends. The CDR3 has 12 residues. This chain's CDR3 is CASRLNSYEQYF. The CDR3 DNA reads as TGTGCCAGCAGATTAAACAGCTACGAGCAGTACTTC.

The chain combines TRBV4-2 with TRBJ1-2; TRBD1 matches at 11 bases. This CDR3 has 16 amino acids. Germline CDR1 and CDR2: LGHNA and YNFKEQ. J was trimmed by 4 bases and V by 1 base; bases with no gene match: 5. The CDR3 is CASSQAGTGGSYGYTF. The DNA for the CDR3 is TGTGCCAGCAGCCAAGCGGGGACAGGGGGATCCTATGGCTACACCTTC.

The CDR3 region has the DNA TGTGCCAGCAGTCTCTCGGGACAGGGGGACGAGCAGTACTTC. This encodes CASSLSGQGDEQYF. The chain uses TRBV6-5 and TRBJ2-7; the match to TRBD1 covers 11 bases. CDR1 and CDR2 from the germline V gene are MNHEY and SVGAGI. This CDR3 region has 14 residues. Germline trimming cut 5 bases from V and 5 bases from J; bases unmatched to any gene: 5.

The chain combines TRBV6-4 with TRBJ2-1, with D hard to call. CDR3 length: 16 amino acids. CDR1 and CDR2 (germline): MRHNA, SNTAGT. Trimming left V 1 base short and J 7 bases short, with 17 bases between. As DNA, the CDR3 is TGTGCCAGCAGTGACTGGTACAGCCGGAAGATAAATGAGCAGTTCTTC. Translating gives CASSDWYSRKINEQFF.

The chain is built from TRBV2 and TRBJ1-1; 8 bases are shared with TRBD1. The germline gives CDR1 SNHLY, CDR2 FYNNEI. V trimming: 5 bases; J trimming: 3 bases; junction bases outside the gene matches: 11. The CDR3 covers 16 residues. The CDR3 loop is CASSLSGGARDTEAFF. The CDR3 coding sequence is TGTGCCAGCAGTTTGTCAGGGGGCGCGAGGGACACTGAAGCTTTCTTT. Full variable domain (missing parts from reference TRBV2 and TRBJ1-1): EPEVTQTPSHQVTQMGQEVILRCVPISNHLYFYWYRQILGQKVEFLVSFYNNEISEKSEIFDDQFSVERPDGSNFTLKIRSTKLEDSAMYFCASSLSGGARDTEAFFGQGTRLTVV.

This sequence joins TRBV4-1 and TRBJ1-2; a weak D match, TRBD1 (5 bases). Germline V lookup: CDR1 MGHRA, CDR2 YSYEKL. The CDR3 sequence is 17 residues long. V lost 2 bases to trimming and J lost 0 bases, with 16 bases between them. The CDR3 DNA sequence: TGCGCCAGCAGCCAAAGGACAACAGCGCGAGCTAACTATGGCTACACCTTC. This codes for CASSQRTTARANYGYTF.

The V call is TRBV29-1, the J call TRBJ2-7; 11 nucleotides agree with TRBD2. The CDR3 is 16 residues long. Germline CDR1 is SQVTM and CDR2 is ANQGSEA. Trimming took 3 bases from V and 2 from J; bases not matched to a gene: 9. The CDR3 here is CSVDTGNSGRAYEQYF. For the CDR3, the DNA is TGCAGCGTTGATACAGGAAATAGCGGGAGGGCCTACGAGCAGTACTTC.

This rearrangement joins TRBV3-1 (or the pseudogene TRBV3-2) to TRBJ2-1; D uncertain. CDR3 length: 16 residues. Trimming removed 0 bases from V and 0 bases from J, with 9 bases in between. Germline CDR1 and CDR2: LGHDT and YNNKEL (reference sequence). The CDR3 is CASSQDPEYSYNEQFF. CDR3 sequence (DNA): TGTGCCAGCAGCCAAGATCCGGAGTACTCCTACAATGAGCAGTTCTTC.

This clone has a single count. The chain recombines TRBV3-1 (or the pseudogene TRBV3-2) with TRBJ2-7, with a tentative D call TRBD2 (6 bases). Deletions cut 0 bases from V and 3 bases from J, with 15 bases between. Germline V gives CDR1 LGHDT, CDR2 YNNKEL (reference sequence). The CDR3 runs to 16 residues. As DNA, the CDR3 is TGTGCCAGCAGCCAAGAACGGTACGGGAGATTCTACGAGCAGTACTTC. Encoded protein: CASSQERYGRFYEQYF.

This clone was recorded only once. The rearrangement uses TRBV6-1 and TRBJ1-6; 7 bases line up with TRBD1. CDR3 length equals 16 residues. Germline-derived CDR1 and CDR2 are MNHNS and SASEGT. Losses at the gene ends were 3 bases for V and 9 bases for J; bases not matched to a gene: 11. CDR3 sequence reads: CASSDQGEAWGSPLHF. Here the CDR3 DNA reads TGTGCCAGCAGTGATCAGGGGGAGGCTTGGGGTTCACCCCTCCACTTT.

As regards this clone: Distinct nucleotide sequences in the sample also encode this CDR3. The chain uses TRBV29-1 and TRBJ2-3; D gene uncertain. The germline V gene encodes CDR1 SQVTM and CDR2 ANQGSEA. The CDR3 contains 12 residues. V lost 7 bases, J lost 1 base, and 9 bases lay in between. The CDR3 sequence is CSAVAGTDTQYF. CDR3 DNA: TGCAGCGCCGTCGCGGGCACAGATACGCAGTATTTT.

This clone was counted once. The CDR3 sequence is CASSQDSLAGAMGTGELFF. The CDR3 bases are TGTGCCAGCAGCCAAGATAGCCTAGCGGGGGCGATGGGAACCGGGGAGCTGTTTTTT. The chain is built from TRBV14 and TRBJ2-2, with TRBD2 matching 10 bases. The V gene end was trimmed by 0 bases and the J gene end by 5 bases; junction bases not matched to a gene: 12. The CDR3 extends over 19 amino acids. Looked up from germline, CDR1 is SGHDN and CDR2 is FVKESK.

The chain uses TRBV3-1 (or the pseudogene TRBV3-2) and TRBJ2-7; D is possibly TRBD2 (5 bases). V was trimmed by 0 bases and J by 3 bases, leaving 18 bases between them. This CDR3 contains 17 residues. Germline loops: CDR1 LGHDT, CDR2 YNNKEL (reference sequence). The CDR3 DNA reads TGTGCCAGCAGCCAAGAAACAGTGGGAGAGTGGTACTACGAGCAGTACTTC. It codes for CASSQETVGEWYYEQYF.